Following are 21 T cell receptor beta chains from one sample sequenced in a study of tumor and adjacent non-tumor tissue in lung cancer. The template was RNA from unsorted bulk tissue. A modified ARM-PCR protocol with three rounds of nested PCR amplified TCRbeta. Using its own MiXCR run on the multiplex PCR reads, TCRdb lists one record per CDR3 protein. The repertoire consists of about 140,000 distinct CDR3 sequences, with around 61% occurring once and the leading ten covering 15% to 20%. The sequenced material came from lung tumor tissue. These receptors all come from a man in his sixties with small cell lung cancer.

The CDR3 bases are TGCGCCAGCAGCTTGGTTAGGGGGAACGATAAGCAGTTCTTC. Its protein product is CASSLVRGNDKQFF. The chain employs TRBV5-1 and TRBJ2-1; a weak D match, TRBD1 (6 bases). This CDR3 region has 14 residues. Germline V CDR1 and CDR2: SGHRS, YFSETQ. V lost 0 bases to trimming and J lost 11 bases, with 15 bases between them.

This clonotype was detected only once. This chain links TRBV5-6 with TRBJ2-3, with 8 bases that match TRBD2. Matching the DNA end better, TRBJ2-1 makes the J call doubtful. The CDR3 contains 15 residues. Germline CDR1 and CDR2: SGHDT and YYEEEE. DNA of the CDR3: TGTGCCAGCAGCTCCTTAGCGGGATGGCTGAATGAGCAGTTCTTC. The encoded protein is CASSSLAGWLNEQFF.

A remark on this clonotype: This sequence may be a read error, since a much larger clone differs from it by one base. The rearrangement joins TRBV6-2 or TRBV6-3 to TRBJ2-1, with 7 positions matching TRBD2. V lost 11 bases to trimming and J lost 3 bases; unmatched junction nucleotides: 7. The CDR3 is 13 amino acids. The germline gives CDR1 MNHEY, CDR2 SVGEGT. The CDR3: CASRGENYNEQFF. The CDR3 DNA reads as TGTGCCTCCCGGGGGGAGAACTACAATGAGCAGTTCTTC.

With regard to this clonotype: An end of the junction differs from the germline gene, which may be a read error. The chain links TRBV30 to TRBJ2-4; D is perhaps TRBD1 or TRBD2 (5 bases each). Germline V gene data show CDR1 as GTSNPN and CDR2 as SVGIG (reference sequence). The CDR3 loop spans 14 amino acids. CDR3 region: CAWSSGTDKNIQYF. The CDR3, as DNA: TGTGCCTGGAGTTCCGGGACCGACAAAAATATTCAGTACTTC. Using reference TRBV30 and TRBJ2-4 for the parts outside the CDR3, the full variable domain is SQTIHQWPATLVQPVGSPLSLECTVEGTSNPNLYWYRQAAGRGLQLLFYSVGIGQISSEVPQNLSASRPQDRQFILSSKKLLLSDSGFYLCAWSSGTDKNIQYFGAGTRLSVL.

The chain uses TRBV11-3 and TRBJ1-1; D not certain. CDR3 length: 13 residues. Germline assignment: CDR1 SGHNT and CDR2 YENEEA. V was trimmed by 7 bases and J by 7 bases, leaving 16 bases between them. CDR3 region: CASIKEGGVEAFF. DNA for the CDR3: TGTGCCAGCATCAAAGAGGGAGGTGTTGAAGCTTTCTTT.

This clonotype was recorded many times. The chain employs TRBV5-4 and TRBJ2-5, with TRBD1 identical over 7 bases. V lost 0 bases to trimming and J lost 6 bases; unmatched junction nucleotides: 5. Germline values: CDR1 SGHNT, CDR2 YYREEE (reference sequence). The CDR3 covers 14 residues. CDR3 amino acids: CASSLDQGEKTQYF. The CDR3 region has the DNA TGTGCCAGCAGCTTGGATCAGGGGGAAAAGACCCAGTACTTC.

The chain has TRBV28 and TRBJ2-1, with unresolved D. Germline V CDR1 and CDR2: MDHEN, SYDVKM. The CDR3 length is 10 residues. The CDR3 sequence: CASFRNEQFF. The CDR3, as DNA: TGTGCAAGCTTCCGGAATGAGCAGTTCTTC.

The V gene is TRBV4-2, the J gene TRBJ2-5; 16 positions match TRBD2. V lost 4 bases and J lost 1; bases outside the gene matches: 6. The CDR3 is 18 residues long. Germline lookup yields CDR1 LGHNA and CDR2 YNFKEQ. CDR3 nucleotide sequence: TGTGCCAGCAGCCCCGGGACTAGCGGGAGGGCTTTCCAAGAGACCCAGTACTTC. It is translated as CASSPGTSGRAFQETQYF.

To note about this clonotype: A read error may be the cause here, since a much bigger clone is one base away. V is TRBV6-6 and J is TRBJ1-2; 7 bases map to TRBD1. The CDR3 consists of 12 residues. V dropped 11 bases and J dropped 7; count of bases not matched to a gene: 10. Germline CDR1 reads MNHNY; CDR2 reads SVGAGI (reference sequence). The DNA for the CDR3 is TGTGCCGTTTCAGGGGGTCTGCCTGGCTACACCTTC. This sequence encodes CAVSGGLPGYTF.

About this clonotype: A much larger clone sits a single nucleotide away, making a read error possible. The V and J genes are TRBV4-2 and TRBJ1-2; the D gene is possibly TRBD1 (5 bases). Between the trimmed V and J ends, which lost 3 bases and 7 bases, there was a span of 21 bases. The CDR3 is 16 residues long. Germline-derived CDR1 and CDR2 are LGHNA and YNFKEQ. CDR3 nucleotides: TGTGCCAGCAGCCATGAGAGAGGGACGTCCTATGGTGGCTACACCTTC. This encodes CASSHERGTSYGGYTF.

The J gene is TRBJ2-5, the V gene TRBV4-2, with D hard to call. This CDR3 is 17 amino acids long. CDR1 and CDR2 from the germline V gene are LGHNA and YNFKEQ. Between the trimmed V and J ends, which lost 2 bases and 4 bases, there was a span of 20 bases. DNA of the CDR3: TGTGCCAGCAGCCAACCCGACTGGACGGGCATAGGAGAGACCCAGTACTTC. It yields the protein CASSQPDWTGIGETQYF.

In its sample, this clonotype was seen a few times. At one boundary the junction diverges from the germline segment, which might be a read error. The chain has TRBV29-1 and TRBJ1-1; D is perhaps TRBD1 (6 bases). Germline CDR1 and CDR2: SQVTM and ANQGSEA. CDR3 length equals 12 residues. The chain's CDR3 is CGVERWGHEAFF. CDR3 coding DNA: TGCGGCGTTGAAAGGTGGGGACATGAAGCTTTCTTT.

Of note for this clonotype: A much larger clone differs from this one at a single base, so this may be a read error. This CDR3 is CSARVPCQETQYF. DNA for the CDR3: TGCAGTGCTAGAGTGCCATGTCAAGAGACCCAGTACTTC. This chain links TRBV20-1 with TRBJ2-5; D is unresolved. Germline V gene sequence: CDR1 DFQATT, CDR2 SNEGSKA (reference sequence). This CDR3 contains 13 residues. V gave up 1 base and J gave up 2 bases, with 8 bases separating them.

This clonotype was seen at least ten times. The J gene is TRBJ1-1, the V gene TRBV4-1, with 10 positions matching TRBD1. There are 19 residues in the CDR3. Unmatched junction bases numbered 12, after V lost 1 base and J lost 1 base. CDR1 and CDR2 (germline): MGHRA, YSYEKL. The CDR3 loop reads CASSQAPPGQGKRNTEAFF. In DNA, the CDR3 is TGCGCCAGCAGCCAAGCTCCCCCGGGACAGGGGAAAAGGAACACTGAAGCTTTCTTT.

This chain uses TRBV20-1 with TRBJ2-1, with 8 bases fitting TRBD2. The V and J ends lost 4 bases and 4 bases, in that order; junction bases with no gene match: 12. This CDR3 comprises 16 residues. The germline V gene has CDR1 DFQATT and CDR2 SNEGSKA (reference sequence). Here the CDR3 reads CSANPLLAASYNEQFF. CDR3 nucleotides: TGCAGTGCTAACCCTTTACTAGCGGCATCGTACAATGAGCAGTTCTTC.

A few counts support this clonotype. The V and J genes are TRBV5-6 and TRBJ2-7; 8 nucleotides match TRBD1. Per the germline V gene, CDR1 is SGHDT and CDR2 is YYEEEE. V was clipped by 5 bases and J by 1 base; unmatched bases: 5. The length of the CDR3 is 14 residues. This chain's CDR3 is CASRAGTGSYEQYF. The CDR3 DNA sequence: TGTGCCAGCAGGGCCGGGACAGGTTCCTACGAGCAGTACTTC. The full variable domain, completed using reference TRBV5-6 and TRBJ2-7, is DAGVTQSPTHLIKTRGQQVTLRCSPKSGHDTVSWYQQALGQGPQFIFQYYEEEERQRGNFPDRFSGHQFPNYSSELNVNALLLGDSALYLCASRAGTGSYEQYFGPGTRLTVT.

Remarks on this clonotype: The final CDR3 position lacks the conserved phenylalanine or tryptophan, pointing to a likely read error. This chain links TRBV6-5 with TRBJ1-1; D is undetermined. This CDR3 comprises 14 residues. The germline V and J ends were trimmed by 6 bases and 0 bases, with 11 bases remaining between them. CDR1 MNHEY and CDR2 SVGAGI come from the germline V gene. CDR3 region: CASSRVALNTEAFL. DNA for the CDR3: TGTGCCAGCAGCCGGGTGGCACTGAACACTGAAGCTTTCTTA.

V is TRBV6-6 and J is TRBJ2-3; D is undetermined. Germline loops: CDR1 MNHNY, CDR2 SVGAGI (reference sequence). The CDR3 extends over 11 amino acids. V was cut by 7 bases and J by 3 bases, with 5 bases left in between. CDR3 bases: TGTGCCAGCACCCAAACAGATACGCAGTATTTT. As protein: CASTQTDTQYF.

The chain carries TRBV5-4 and TRBJ2-1; no clear D. From germline, CDR1 is SGHNT and CDR2 YYREEE (reference sequence). V lost 6 bases and J 9 bases, leaving 13 bases between the germline ends. This CDR3 has 12 amino acids. CDR3 DNA: TGTGCCAGCATTACCAGAGGAACTGAGCAGTTCTTC. Residues: CASITRGTEQFF. Together with reference TRBV5-4 and TRBJ2-1, the CDR3 gives the full variable domain: ETGVTQSPTHLIKTRGQQVTLRCSSQSGHNTVSWYQQALGQGPQFIFQYYREEENGRGNFPPRFSGLQFPNYSSELNVNALELDDSALYLCASITRGTEQFFGPGTRLTVL.

The V gene is TRBV29-1, the J gene TRBJ2-7, with 7 bases aligning to TRBD1. The CDR3 has 14 residues. Germline CDR1 is SQVTM and CDR2 is ANQGSEA. V gave up 7 bases and J gave up 1 base; unmatched junction bases: 10. CDR3 DNA sequence: TGCAGCGCTGCACAGGGGCCGAGTTCCTACGAGCAGTACTTC. Its translation is CSAAQGPSSYEQYF.

This clonotype has a single count. A read error may explain this, as a much larger clone is one base away. The rearrangement uses TRBV29-1 and TRBJ1-4; the match to TRBD1 covers 12 bases. The CDR3 totals 15 residues. Germline CDR1 is SQVTM and CDR2 is ANQGSEA. The DNA of the CDR3 is TGCAGAGTGGGGACAGGGGGCTTTAAGAGTGAAAAACTGTTTTTT. Its protein is CRVGTGGFKSEKLFF.